A single sample is the source of the 8 T cell receptor beta chains below, sequenced in a study of cytomegalovirus exposure and HLA in healthy donors. 13 Jbeta primers and 60 Vbeta primers were used for the PCR. Libraries were prepared by immunoSEQ multiplex PCR; TCRdb keeps only in-frame clonotypes and omits some of them. The sample consists of 200,000 to 250,000 clones, about 80% of them appearing once. The sequenced sample was PBMCs. Receptor source: a young man in good health and CMV-seronegative.

The chain is built from TRBV5-1 and TRBJ2-5; the match to TRBD1 covers 10 bases. V lost 3 bases and J lost 5; bases outside the gene matches: 7. This CDR3 is 15 amino acids long. Germline V gives CDR1 SGHRS, CDR2 YFSETQ. The CDR3 region is CASSSMTGGAETQYF. In nucleotides, the CDR3 is TGCGCCAGCAGCTCCATGACAGGGGGCGCGGAGACCCAGTACTTC. Full variable domain (remainder filled in from reference TRBV5-1 and TRBJ2-5): KAGVTQTPRYLIKTRGQQVTLSCSPISGHRSVSWYQQTPGQGLQFLFEYFSETQRNKGNFPGRFSGRQFSNSRSEMNVSTLELGDSALYLCASSSMTGGAETQYFGPGTRLLVL.

The chain has TRBV7-9 and TRBJ2-5; 9 nucleotides agree with TRBD2. The CDR3 extends over 16 amino acids. The trim removed 4 bases at V and 3 bases at J, leaving 9 bases unmatched. Germline CDR1 reads SEHNR; CDR2 reads FQNEAQ (reference sequence). The CDR3 DNA reads TGTGCCAGCAGCTCCGGGGTAGCGGGAGCAGAAGAGACCCAGTACTTC. Its protein is CASSSGVAGAEETQYF.

This clone was observed a single time. This chain joins TRBV27 and TRBJ2-2; 14 bases align to TRBD2. Germline-derived CDR1 and CDR2 are MNHEY and SMNVEV (reference sequence). V lost 5 bases and J lost 3; bases outside the gene matches: 8. CDR3 size: 18 residues. CDR3 loop: CASSRMTSGRADTGELFF. The DNA for the CDR3 is TGTGCCAGCAGTCGGATGACTAGCGGGAGGGCAGACACCGGGGAGCTGTTTTTT.

The gene calls are TRBV25-1 and TRBJ1-3; perhaps TRBD1 as D (5 bases). Trimming cost V 5 bases and J 3 bases, with 17 bases left between them. This CDR3 has 16 residues. Germline-derived CDR1 and CDR2 are MGHDK and SYGVNS. The CDR3 region is CASSQTAMGGGNTIYF. The CDR3 DNA sequence: TGTGCCAGCAGTCAAACCGCCATGGGGGGTGGAAACACCATATATTTT.

The V call is TRBV4-1, the J call TRBJ2-5; 9 bases line up with TRBD1. V gave up 4 bases and J gave up 0 bases; unmatched junction bases: 6. The CDR3 length is 16 residues. In germline, CDR1 is MGHRA, CDR2 YSYEKL. The CDR3 DNA follows: TGCGCCAGCAGCCCCCGGGACAGGGCGTACCAAGAGACCCAGTACTTC. This codes for CASSPRDRAYQETQYF.

This sequence joins TRBV30 and TRBJ1-1, with 9 bases lining up with TRBD1. Germline lookup yields CDR1 GTSNPN and CDR2 SVGIG (reference sequence). The CDR3 loop spans 14 amino acids. The ends lost 3 bases at V and 3 bases at J; junction bases unmatched: 5. The CDR3 DNA reads as TGTGCCTGGAGCCCAGGGACAGGGTACACTGAAGCTTTCTTT. This gives the protein CAWSPGTGYTEAFF.

The chain has TRBV6-1 and TRBJ1-1, with TRBD1 matching 12 bases. V lost 2 bases to trimming and J lost 9 bases; unmatched junction nucleotides: 7. This CDR3 is 15 amino acids long. The V gene's germline CDR1 is MNHNS and CDR2 SASEGT. CDR3 region: CASSEPGQGALQAFF. CDR3 nucleotide sequence: TGTGCCAGCAGTGAACCGGGACAGGGGGCTTTGCAAGCTTTCTTT.

J is TRBJ1-3 and V is TRBV7-9; D call uncertain. Germline V lookup: CDR1 SEHNR, CDR2 FQNEAQ (reference sequence). The CDR3 runs to 17 residues. V was clipped by 2 bases and J by 0 bases, with 14 bases between them. The CDR3 region is CASSLRGRLDSGNTIYF. The CDR3, as DNA: TGTGCCAGCAGCTTACGCGGTCGGCTAGACTCTGGAAACACCATATATTTT. The complete variable domain, with remaining parts taken from reference TRBV7-9 and TRBJ1-3, reads DTGVSQNPRHKITKRGQNVTFRCDPISEHNRLYWYRQTLGQGPEFLTYFQNEAQLEKSRLLSDRFSAERPKGSFSTLEIQRTEQGDSAMYLCASSLRGRLDSGNTIYFGEGSWLTVV.